One sample yielded the 30 T cell receptor beta chains listed below, sequenced in a study of blood T cell repertoires in COVID-19. Clones were sequenced by immunoSEQ multiplex PCR, and TCRdb holds only the in-frame ones, with some missing. Among approximately 150,000 clones listed, approximately 79% were seen once. Material: peripheral blood. These receptors were taken from an elderly woman with acute or convalescent COVID-19.

This clone has only one observation. The genes are TRBV28 and TRBJ1-2, with D possibly matching TRBD1 (5 bases). V was trimmed by 3 bases and J by 8 bases, leaving 13 bases between them. The CDR3 has 13 residues. CDR1 and CDR2 (germline): MDHEN, SYDVKM. In DNA form, the CDR3 reads TGTGCCAGCAGTTTTACAGGTGGTAAGGGCTACACCTTC. Translation gives CASSFTGGKGYTF.

The rearrangement joins TRBV10-3 to TRBJ2-2; possibly TRBD2 for D (7 bases). The CDR3 contains 14 residues. The V gene's germline CDR1 is ENHRY and CDR2 SYGVKD. The V end lost 10 bases, the J end lost 5 bases, and 17 bases lay between the germline ends. The CDR3 DNA follows: TGTGCCACAGCAGAGGGGGGAGGGACCGGGGAGCTGTTTTTT. The encoded protein is CATAEGGGTGELFF.

The chain is built from TRBV19 and TRBJ2-2; D remains unclear. The CDR3 totals 15 residues. V lost 1 base and J lost 5, with 11 bases in between. In germline, CDR1 is LNHDA, CDR2 SQIVND (reference sequence). The CDR3 nucleotides read TGTGCCAGTAGTATAGCTCCAGCGTGGACCGGGGAGCTGTTTTTT. It codes for CASSIAPAWTGELFF.

The V and J genes are TRBV2 and TRBJ2-5, with 7 bases matching TRBD1. The CDR3 runs 15 residues. The germline V gene encodes CDR1 SNHLY and CDR2 FYNNEI. The junction had 8 bases not matched to a gene; V was cut back by 2 bases and J by 5 bases. The CDR3 loop reads CASSERPRGMETQYF. The CDR3 region has the DNA TGTGCCAGCAGTGAAAGGCCCAGGGGGATGGAGACCCAGTACTTC.

The chain links TRBV5-8 to TRBJ2-4; possible D gene TRBD1, 5 bases. The V gene lost 4 bases and the J gene lost 0 bases, with 11 bases spanning the gap. Germline CDR1 SGHTS, CDR2 YDEGEE. This CDR3 has 15 amino acids. CDR3: CASSLGHLAKNIQYF. The CDR3 DNA is TGTGCCAGCAGCCTCGGACATCTAGCCAAAAACATTCAGTACTTC.

The chain has TRBV30 and TRBJ1-4; D is unresolved. The CDR3 is 13 residues long. Germline assignment: CDR1 GTSNPN and CDR2 SVGIG (reference sequence). Trimming left V 2 bases short and J 11 bases short, with 15 bases between. The CDR3, as DNA: TGTGCCTGGAGTCCGGGTAATGAAAGGAAACTGTTTTTT. Amino acids: CAWSPGNERKLFF.

The gene calls are TRBV29-1 and TRBJ1-2; tentative D call: TRBD1 (6 bases). Germline V gene data show CDR1 as SQVTM and CDR2 as ANQGSEA. Trimming took 7 bases from V and 6 from J, leaving 12 bases between them. There are 11 residues in the CDR3. As DNA, the CDR3 is TGCAGCGGTCGGTCAGGGGATGGCTACACCTTC. It is translated as CSGRSGDGYTF.

The CDR3 DNA reads as TGTGCCAGCAGTCTGACAGGGGTACAATCCTACGAGCAGTACTTC. It specifies CASSLTGVQSYEQYF. V gene TRBV25-1 combines with J gene TRBJ2-7; 8 bases agree with TRBD1. The J segment lost 1 base and the V segment lost 5 bases, leaving 7 bases of the junction unmatched. CDR3 size: 15 residues. Germline values: CDR1 MGHDK, CDR2 SYGVNS.

The V gene is TRBV27, the J gene TRBJ1-2; perhaps TRBD1 as D (6 bases). V lost 6 bases and J lost 1, with 12 bases in between. There are 14 residues in the CDR3. Germline CDR1 and CDR2: MNHEY and SMNVEV (reference sequence). CDR3 sequence: CASRRGGLNYGYTF. In DNA, the CDR3 is TGTGCCAGCAGACGGGGGGGCCTTAACTATGGCTACACCTTC.

This clone was counted a few times. The rearrangement links TRBV24-1 to TRBJ2-3; 7 nucleotides align to TRBD2. After removal of 0 bases from V and 5 bases from J, the junction contained 4 bases not matched to a gene. Looked up from germline, CDR1 is KGHDR and CDR2 is SFDVKD. This CDR3 is built from 15 residues. The CDR3 reads CATSDLLASGDTQYF. The DNA of the CDR3 is TGTGCCACCAGTGATTTGTTAGCTAGCGGAGATACGCAGTATTTT.

The V gene is TRBV7-9, the J gene TRBJ1-5; 7 bases align to TRBD1. After removal of 5 bases from V and 4 bases from J, the junction contained 8 bases not matched to a gene. Germline CDR1 is SEHNR and CDR2 is FQNEAQ (reference sequence). The CDR3 is made up of 15 amino acids. CDR3 region: CASSPLTGINQPQHF. DNA for the CDR3: TGTGCCAGCAGCCCTTTGACAGGGATTAATCAGCCCCAGCATTTT.

This sequence joins TRBV7-2 and TRBJ2-5, with a weak D call TRBD1 (5 bases). Germline V gene lookup returns CDR1 SGHTA and CDR2 FQGNSA. V shed 0 bases and J shed 5 bases, with 13 bases lying between them. The CDR3 spans 15 residues. This chain's CDR3 is CASSLAQARVETQYF. DNA for the CDR3: TGTGCCAGCAGCTTAGCACAGGCAAGGGTCGAGACCCAGTACTTC. The variable domain in full, completed from reference TRBV7-2 and TRBJ2-5, reads GAGVSQSPSNKVTEKGKDVELRCDPISGHTALYWYRQSLGQGLEFLIYFQGNSAPDKSGLPSDRFSAERTGGSVSTLTIQRTQQEDSAVYLCASSLAQARVETQYFGPGTRLLVL.

V usage is TRBV4-2 and J usage is TRBJ2-5, with TRBD2 matching 13 bases. CDR1 and CDR2 from the germline V gene are LGHNA and YNFKEQ. J lost 5 bases, V lost 4 bases, and 13 bases had no gene match. There are 18 residues in the CDR3. The CDR3 DNA reads as TGTGCCAGCAGCCCAACGTCCTTGACTAGCGGGAGGACGGAGACCCAGTACTTC. This translates into CASSPTSLTSGRTETQYF.

The chain couples TRBV5-1 to TRBJ2-5, with D perhaps matching TRBD2 (5 bases). V gave up 4 bases and J gave up 5 bases, with 21 bases separating them. CDR3 length: 16 residues. In germline, CDR1 is SGHRS, CDR2 YFSETQ. The CDR3 DNA reads as TGCGCCAGCAGCGGAGGTTCCGGGTCTGGGGTGGAGACCCAGTACTTC. It translates to CASSGGSGSGVETQYF. Full variable domain (outside the CDR3, taken from reference TRBV5-1 and TRBJ2-5): KAGVTQTPRYLIKTRGQQVTLSCSPISGHRSVSWYQQTPGQGLQFLFEYFSETQRNKGNFPGRFSGRQFSNSRSEMNVSTLELGDSALYLCASSGGSGSGVETQYFGPGTRLLVL.

V gene TRBV3-1 (or the pseudogene TRBV3-2) combines with J gene TRBJ2-3; the D gene is possibly TRBD1 (6 bases). The CDR3 loop spans 15 amino acids. Germline V gene data show CDR1 as LGHDT and CDR2 as YNNKEL (reference sequence). The germline V and J ends were trimmed by 3 bases and 1 base, with 11 bases remaining between them. The CDR3 here is CASSQAGARTDTQYF. The CDR3 coding sequence is TGTGCCAGCAGCCAGGCAGGGGCTCGCACAGATACGCAGTATTTT.

The rearrangement joins TRBV20-1 to TRBJ2-2; D is possibly TRBD2 (5 bases). The CDR3 sequence is 11 residues long. Germline loops: CDR1 DFQATT, CDR2 SNEGSKA (reference sequence). The V gene lost 3 bases and the J gene lost 9 bases, with 8 bases spanning the gap. The CDR3 loop reads CSARRARELFF. The CDR3 DNA sequence: TGCAGTGCTAGGAGGGCCCGGGAGCTGTTTTTT.

This chain links TRBV5-6 with TRBJ2-2; 7 bases are shared with TRBD2. The CDR3 length is 15 residues. Germline CDR1 SGHDT, CDR2 YYEEEE. V gave up 4 bases and J gave up 6 bases; unmatched junction bases: 9. The CDR3 protein is CASSRTGRRSGELFF. CDR3 nucleotide sequence: TGTGCCAGCAGCAGGACCGGGAGGCGATCCGGGGAGCTGTTTTTT. Full variable domain (missing parts from reference TRBV5-6 and TRBJ2-2): DAGVTQSPTHLIKTRGQQVTLRCSPKSGHDTVSWYQQALGQGPQFIFQYYEEEERQRGNFPDRFSGHQFPNYSSELNVNALLLGDSALYLCASSRTGRRSGELFFGEGSRLTVL.

The chain combines TRBV18 with TRBJ2-7, with D possibly TRBD2 on 6 matching bases. The CDR3 is 14 amino acids. Germline V gene data show CDR1 as KGHSH and CDR2 as LQKENI. V lost 8 bases, J lost 7 bases, and 21 bases lay in between. CDR3 in amino acids: CASKPQRAQEEQYF. The CDR3 bases are TGTGCCAGCAAACCCCAGCGGGCTCAGGAGGAGCAGTACTTC.

This clone was recorded only once. This chain uses TRBV15 with TRBJ1-5, with a weak D call TRBD1 (5 bases). V was clipped by 1 base and J by 4 bases, with 11 bases between them. Germline CDR1 reads LNHNV; CDR2 reads YYDKDF (reference sequence). The CDR3 sequence is 15 residues long. The CDR3: CATSRGGAGNQPQHF. The CDR3 nucleotides read TGTGCCACCAGCAGAGGTGGGGCAGGGAATCAGCCCCAGCATTTT.

J is TRBJ1-2 and V is TRBV21-1; TRBD1 reflects the table's D call only, with no check against the DNA. TRBV21-1 has pseudogene status. This CDR3 is built from 15 residues. The CDR3 coding sequence is TGTGCCAGCAGCAAAGGTTGGGGGCGGGTCTATGGCTACACCTTC. Translated: CASSKGWGRVYGYTF.

A remark on this clone: This CDR3 is also generated by other DNA sequences in the sample. J is TRBJ1-4 and V is TRBV2, with unresolved D. V was trimmed by 11 bases and J by 7 bases, leaving 17 bases between them. The CDR3 is made up of 13 amino acids. CDR1 and CDR2 (germline): SNHLY, FYNNEI. As DNA, the CDR3 is TGTGCCCGTCGGTTGGGAGGAGGTGAAAAACTGTTTTTT. It is translated as CARRLGGGEKLFF.

The chain employs TRBV6-1 and TRBJ1-2, with 7 bases lining up with TRBD1. The CDR3 spans 14 residues. The J segment lost 4 bases and the V segment lost 2 bases, leaving 4 bases of the junction unmatched. Germline assignment: CDR1 MNHNS and CDR2 SASEGT. The CDR3 bases are TGTGCCAGCAGTGAACAGGGGGGTAGCTATGGCTACACCTTC. Translating gives CASSEQGGSYGYTF.

This chain joins TRBV5-6 and TRBJ1-2; 8 bases align to TRBD1. V gave up 4 bases and J gave up 4 bases; unmatched junction bases: 6. Germline V gives CDR1 SGHDT, CDR2 YYEEEE. The CDR3 sequence is 14 residues long. DNA of the CDR3: TGTGCCAGCAGCGAACAGACAGGGGTCTATGGCTACACCTTC. This gives the protein CASSEQTGVYGYTF. The full variable domain, its missing parts supplied by reference TRBV5-6 and TRBJ1-2, is DAGVTQSPTHLIKTRGQQVTLRCSPKSGHDTVSWYQQALGQGPQFIFQYYEEEERQRGNFPDRFSGHQFPNYSSELNVNALLLGDSALYLCASSEQTGVYGYTFGSGTRLTVV.

V is TRBV28 and J is TRBJ2-7; 8 nucleotides line up with TRBD2. Unmatched junction bases numbered 6, after V lost 3 bases and J lost 2 bases. Germline CDR1 reads MDHEN; CDR2 reads SYDVKM. This CDR3 is built from 15 residues. As DNA, the CDR3 is TGTGCCAGCAGTTTTCAACGGGAGGGTACCTACGAGCAGTACTTC. This sequence encodes CASSFQREGTYEQYF.

CDR3 sequence (DNA): TGTGCCAGCTCACCCTCTCCGGGTACCGGGGAGCTGTTTTTT. It encodes CASSPSPGTGELFF. This chain links TRBV18 with TRBJ2-2; no reliable D call. This CDR3 has 14 amino acids. Between the trimmed V and J ends, which lost 3 bases and 5 bases, there was a span of 10 bases. The germline V gene encodes CDR1 KGHSH and CDR2 LQKENI.

In DNA form, the CDR3 reads TGTGCCAGTAGTATCTGGGGGCAGTTTGCAACTAATGAAAAACTGTTTTTT. Encoded protein: CASSIWGQFATNEKLFF. The V and J genes are TRBV19 and TRBJ1-4; D perhaps matches TRBD1 (6 bases). The V end was cut by 3 bases, the J end by 0 bases, with 14 bases between. CDR3 length: 17 residues. Germline CDR1 and CDR2: LNHDA and SQIVND (reference sequence).

This clone was seen only once. This chain uses TRBV10-3 with TRBJ1-1; the D gene is possibly TRBD1 (6 bases). CDR1 and CDR2 from the germline V gene are ENHRY and SYGVKD. V shed 0 bases and J shed 5 bases, with 10 bases lying between them. The CDR3 spans 14 residues. The CDR3 nucleotides are TGTGCCATCAGTGAGTCGGGGGGGCCAACTGAAGCTTTCTTT. Translation gives CAISESGGPTEAFF.

This clone was counted a single time. V usage is TRBV10-3 and J usage is TRBJ2-5; TRBD1 agrees at 9 bases. J was trimmed by 2 bases and V by 8 bases; bases with no gene match: 0. The CDR3 is 12 residues long. Germline V gene sequence: CDR1 ENHRY, CDR2 SYGVKD. This CDR3 reads CAIGTGQETQYF. CDR3 nucleotide sequence: TGTGCCATCGGGACAGGGCAAGAGACCCAGTACTTC.

DNA for the CDR3: TGTGCCACCGGAGGGGCAAGCTCCTACGAGCAGTACTTC. Translated, it gives CATGGASSYEQYF. The rearrangement joins TRBV10-3 to TRBJ2-7; a weak D match, TRBD2 (6 bases). The germline CDR1 and CDR2 sequences are ENHRY and SYGVKD. The CDR3 has 13 residues. Trimming cost V 10 bases and J 0 bases, with 13 bases left between them.

The genes are TRBV12-3 or TRBV12-4 and TRBJ1-3; no firm D call. The CDR3 has 13 amino acids. V lost 3 bases, J lost 2 bases, and 5 bases lay in between. CDR3 sequence reads: CASSLRTGNTIYF. CDR3 nucleotide sequence: TGTGCCAGCAGTTTGCGAACTGGAAACACCATATATTTT.